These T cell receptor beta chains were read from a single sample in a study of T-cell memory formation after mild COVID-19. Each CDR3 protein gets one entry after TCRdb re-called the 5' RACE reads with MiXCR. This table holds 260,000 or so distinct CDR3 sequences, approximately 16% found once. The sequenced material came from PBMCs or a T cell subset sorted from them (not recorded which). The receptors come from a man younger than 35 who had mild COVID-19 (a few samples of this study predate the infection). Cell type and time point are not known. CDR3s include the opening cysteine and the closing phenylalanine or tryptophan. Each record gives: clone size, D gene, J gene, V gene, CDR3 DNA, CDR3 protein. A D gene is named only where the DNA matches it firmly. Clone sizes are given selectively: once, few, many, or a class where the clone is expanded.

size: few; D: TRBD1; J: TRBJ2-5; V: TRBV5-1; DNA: TGCGCCAGCAGCTCGGGACAGAAAGAGACCCAGTACTTC; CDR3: CASSSGQKETQYF
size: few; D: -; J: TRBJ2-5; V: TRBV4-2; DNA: TGTGCCAGCAGCGTTCCGGGACCACAAGAGACCCAGTACTTC; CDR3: CASSVPGPQETQYF
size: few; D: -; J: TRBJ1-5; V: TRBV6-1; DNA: TGTGCCAGCAGTGAAGACAGATGGAATCAGCCCCAGCATTTT; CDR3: CASSEDRWNQPQHF
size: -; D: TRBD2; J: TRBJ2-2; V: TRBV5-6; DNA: TGTGCCAGCAGCTTGGGCGGGGGATTCACCGGGGAGCTGTTTTTT; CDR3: CASSLGGGFTGELFF
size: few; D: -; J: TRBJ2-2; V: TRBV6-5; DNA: TGTGCCAGCAGGGGGAGGGGGGCGCGAACCGGGGAGCTGTTTTTT; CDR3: CASRGRGARTGELFF
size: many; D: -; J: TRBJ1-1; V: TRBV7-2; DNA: TGTGCCAGCAGCTTAGATTTCTGGGCCACTGAAGCTTTCTTT; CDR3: CASSLDFWATEAFF
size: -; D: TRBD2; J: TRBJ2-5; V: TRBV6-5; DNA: TGTGCCAGCAGTTACTCGGGGGGGTCGGGGGAGACCCAGTACTTC; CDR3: CASSYSGGSGETQYF
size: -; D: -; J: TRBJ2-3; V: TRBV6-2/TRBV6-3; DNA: TGTGCCAGCAGGACCATAGGAGGGAACACAGATACGCAGTATTTT; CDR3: CASRTIGGNTDTQYF
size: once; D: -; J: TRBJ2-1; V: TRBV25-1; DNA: TGTGCCAGCAGTGGGCAAAATGAGCAGTTCTTC; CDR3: CASSGQNEQFF
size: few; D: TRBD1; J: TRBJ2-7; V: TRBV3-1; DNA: TGTGCCAGCAGCCAAACAGGGGGCGCCTACGAGCAGTACTTC; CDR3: CASSQTGGAYEQYF
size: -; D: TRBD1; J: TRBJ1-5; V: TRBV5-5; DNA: TGTGCCAGCAGCTTGGACGGGACAGGGGGCCGTCAGCCCCAGCATTTT; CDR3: CASSLDGTGGRQPQHF
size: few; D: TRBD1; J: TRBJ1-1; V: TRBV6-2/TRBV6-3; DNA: TGTGCCAGCTGGGACAGGGCAGCTTTCTTT; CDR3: CASWDRAAFF
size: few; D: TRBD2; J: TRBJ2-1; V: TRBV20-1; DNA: TGCAGTGCCCCTCGCCCTAGCGGGGCCTACAATGAGCAGTTCTTC; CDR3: CSAPRPSGAYNEQFF
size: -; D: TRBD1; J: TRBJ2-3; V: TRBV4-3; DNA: TGCGCCAGCAGCCAAGGGGGACAGGGCACAGATACGCAGTATTTT; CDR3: CASSQGGQGTDTQYF
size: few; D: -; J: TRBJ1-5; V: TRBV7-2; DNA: TGTGCCAGCAGCTTAGCTGGGGGCAACAATCAGCCCCAGCATTTT; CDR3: CASSLAGGNNQPQHF
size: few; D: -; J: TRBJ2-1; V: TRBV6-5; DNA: TGTGCCAGCATCGCTGACAGGTCGAATGAGCAGTTCTTC; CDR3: CASIADRSNEQFF
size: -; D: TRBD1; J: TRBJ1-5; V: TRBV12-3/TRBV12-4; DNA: TGTGCCAGCGCCGCCGGACAGGGGGCGAAGTCAGGTCAGCCCCAGCATTTT; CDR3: CASAAGQGAKSGQPQHF
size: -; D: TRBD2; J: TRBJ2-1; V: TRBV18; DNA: TGTGCCAGCTCACCGGCCGGGGGGGAGCAGTTCTTC; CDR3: CASSPAGGEQFF
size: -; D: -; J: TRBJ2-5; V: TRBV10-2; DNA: TGCGCCAGAAGGACTCGAGGGATACAAGAGACCCAGTACTTC; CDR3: CARRTRGIQETQYF
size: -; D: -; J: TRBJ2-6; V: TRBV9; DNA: TGTGCCAGCAGCGTAGCTTGGAATCTAGGGGCCAACGTCCTGACTTTC; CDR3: CASSVAWNLGANVLTF
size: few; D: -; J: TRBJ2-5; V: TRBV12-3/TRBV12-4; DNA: TGTGCCAGCCGCCGTAGTGAAGAGACCCAGTACTTC; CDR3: CASRRSEETQYF
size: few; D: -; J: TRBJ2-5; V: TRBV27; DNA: TGTGCCAGCAGAAAGGGGATAATTGCAGAGACCCAGTACTTC; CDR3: CASRKGIIAETQYF
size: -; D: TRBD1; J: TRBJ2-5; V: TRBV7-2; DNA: TGTGCCAGCAGCTTAGTCCATGGACAGGTTCATGAGACCCAGTACTTC; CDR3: CASSLVHGQVHETQYF
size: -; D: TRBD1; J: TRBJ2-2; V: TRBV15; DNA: TGTGCCACCAGCAGACGGACAGGGGGCGCGGACGGGGAGCTGTTTTTT; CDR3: CATSRRTGGADGELFF
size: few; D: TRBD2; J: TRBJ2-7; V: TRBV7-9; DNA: TGTGCCAGCAGCTTGACTAGCGGGAGGACCTACGAGCAGTACTTC; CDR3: CASSLTSGRTYEQYF
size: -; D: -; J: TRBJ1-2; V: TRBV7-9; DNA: TGTGCGGACAAGGTGGATGGCTACACCTTC; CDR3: CADKVDGYTF
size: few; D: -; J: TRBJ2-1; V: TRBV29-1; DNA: TGCAGCGTTGACGACAGTTTCCATGAGCAGTTCTTC; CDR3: CSVDDSFHEQFF
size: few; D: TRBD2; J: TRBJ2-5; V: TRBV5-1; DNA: TGCGCCAGCAGCTCCCAGGCTAGCGGGGTAGAGACCCAGTACTTC; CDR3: CASSSQASGVETQYF
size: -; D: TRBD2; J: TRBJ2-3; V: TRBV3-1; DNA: TGTGCCAGCAGACCAGCGGGGGGAGCAGATACGCAGTATTTT; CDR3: CASRPAGGADTQYF
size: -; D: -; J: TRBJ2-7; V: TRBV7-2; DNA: TGTGCCAGCAGCCGAGACCGGGGGCCCTACGAGCAGTACTTC; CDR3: CASSRDRGPYEQYF
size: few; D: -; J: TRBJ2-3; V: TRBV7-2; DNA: TGTGCCAGCAGATTCCTTCTGGGGAAGCCAGCCACAGATACGCAGTATTTT; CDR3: CASRFLLGKPATDTQYF
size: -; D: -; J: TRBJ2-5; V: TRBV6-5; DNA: TGTGCCAGCAGTTACGCCTCGGCCCAGTACTTC; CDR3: CASSYASAQYF
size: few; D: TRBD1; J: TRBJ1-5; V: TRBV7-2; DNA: TGTGCCAGCAGCTTAGGAGGGGGCGCGATAGGAGGTCAGCCCCAGCATTTT; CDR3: CASSLGGGAIGGQPQHF
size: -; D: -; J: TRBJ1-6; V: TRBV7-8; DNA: TGTGCCAGCAGCCCCTCTCTACAGGCCAAGGATAATTCACCCCTCCACTTT; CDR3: CASSPSLQAKDNSPLHF
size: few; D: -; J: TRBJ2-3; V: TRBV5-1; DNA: TGCGCCAGCAGCTTGGAAGGGGCAGGCGATACGCAGTATTTT; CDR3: CASSLEGAGDTQYF
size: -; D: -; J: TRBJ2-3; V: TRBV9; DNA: TGTGCCAGCAGCGCCCTCCAACTGAGCACAGATACGCAGTATTTT; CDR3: CASSALQLSTDTQYF
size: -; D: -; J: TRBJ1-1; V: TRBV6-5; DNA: TGTGCCAGCAGGACCGACCTGAACACTGAAGCTTTCTTT; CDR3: CASRTDLNTEAFF
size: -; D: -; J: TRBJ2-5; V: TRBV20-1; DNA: TGCAGTGCGTTTAGGGGAGGAGAGGGCCAGTACTTC; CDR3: CSAFRGGEGQYF
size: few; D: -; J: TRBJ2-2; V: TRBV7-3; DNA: TGTGCCACCAAGATAAGCTCCTCCACCGGGGAGCTGTTTTTT; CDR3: CATKISSSTGELFF
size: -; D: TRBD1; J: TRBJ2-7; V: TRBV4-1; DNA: TGCGCCAGCAGCCCCCGGACCGGGACAGCTCTCGAGCAGTACTTC; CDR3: CASSPRTGTALEQYF
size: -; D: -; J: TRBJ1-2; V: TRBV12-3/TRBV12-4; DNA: TGTGCCAGCAGCGCCGGGACAAGGCTCAACACCTTC; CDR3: CASSAGTRLNTF
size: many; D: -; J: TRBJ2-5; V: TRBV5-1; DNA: TGCGCCAGCACCAAAGGGGGTCGAGAGACCCAGTACTTC; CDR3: CASTKGGRETQYF
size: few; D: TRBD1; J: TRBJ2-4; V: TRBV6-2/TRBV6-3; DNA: TGTGCCAGCAGCACCGACAGGGGGATAGCCAAAAACATTCAGTACTTC; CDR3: CASSTDRGIAKNIQYF
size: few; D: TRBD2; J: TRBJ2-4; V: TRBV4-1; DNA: TGCGCCAGCAGCCCGGGACTAGCGGTCCTGAAGGGTAACATTCAGTACTTC; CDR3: CASSPGLAVLKGNIQYF
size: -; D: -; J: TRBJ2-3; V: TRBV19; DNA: TGTGCCAGTAGTATCGGGGCGACCGGGACTCTGCAGGACGGCACAGATACGCAGTATTTT; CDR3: CASSIGATGTLQDGTDTQYF
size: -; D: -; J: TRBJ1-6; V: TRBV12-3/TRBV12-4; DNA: TGTGCCAGCAGTCCCAATACACTATATAATTCACCCCTCCACTTT; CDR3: CASSPNTLYNSPLHF
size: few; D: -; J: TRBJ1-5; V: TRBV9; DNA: TGTGCCAGCAGCGTAGGTCCGAGCAATCAGCCCCAGCATTTT; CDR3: CASSVGPSNQPQHF
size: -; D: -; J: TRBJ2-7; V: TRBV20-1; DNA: TGCAGTGCTAGAGAGAAGGGTAAAGGCTCCTACGAGCAGTACTTC; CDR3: CSAREKGKGSYEQYF